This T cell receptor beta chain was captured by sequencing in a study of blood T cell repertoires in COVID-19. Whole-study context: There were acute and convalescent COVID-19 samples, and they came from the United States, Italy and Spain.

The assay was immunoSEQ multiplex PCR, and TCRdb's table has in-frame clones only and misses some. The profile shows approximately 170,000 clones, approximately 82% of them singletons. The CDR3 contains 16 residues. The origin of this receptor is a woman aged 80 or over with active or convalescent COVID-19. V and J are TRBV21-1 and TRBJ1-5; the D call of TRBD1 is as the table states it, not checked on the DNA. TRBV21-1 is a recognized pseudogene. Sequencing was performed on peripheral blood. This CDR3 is CASSKARGQVNQPQHF. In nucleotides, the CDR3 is TGTGCCAGCAGCAAAGCTCGGGGACAGGTCAATCAGCCCCAGCATTTT.